The subject of this entry is one T cell receptor beta chain. The entry originates in a study of T cell changes during pregnancy in multiple sclerosis. This CDR3 contains 15 residues. Germline V gene lookup returns CDR1 SGHRS and CDR2 YFSETQ. V dropped 5 bases and J dropped 0 bases, with 12 bases sitting between them. Produced via immunoSEQ multiplex PCR; TCRdb's table is partial and in-frame only. The sample yields under 40,000 clones, approximately 92% seen once. The J gene is TRBJ2-1, the V gene TRBV5-1; tentatively, D is TRBD2 (5 bases). The TCR originated in a female donor with multiple sclerosis, enrolled in a pregnancy study. Here the sequenced sample was CD8+ T cells from peripheral blood mononuclear cells, taken before pregnancy. The CDR3: CASSSSGASYNEQFF. CDR3 nucleotide sequence: TGCGCCAGCAGTTCCAGCGGAGCCTCCTACAATGAGCAGTTCTTC.